The present TCR beta chain was sequenced within a study of cytomegalovirus exposure and HLA in healthy donors. General study findings and limits: What a later analysis reportedly showed was that an Asian-associated ancestry cluster had fewer N-insertions than the approximately 670-donor mean.

PCR employed 60 Vbeta and 13 Jbeta primers. Libraries were prepared by immunoSEQ multiplex PCR; TCRdb keeps only in-frame clonotypes and omits some of them. The sample records 150,000 to 200,000 clones, around 80% being singletons. Germline V lookup: CDR1 SGHNT, CDR2 YYREEE (reference sequence). The CDR3 loop spans 16 amino acids. V gave up 5 bases and J gave up 7 bases; unmatched junction bases: 14. Note on this clone: Its cognate antigen is unknown.

This receptor was identified in a woman aged 18-29 years in good health and CMV-seropositive. The V and J genes are TRBV5-4 and TRBJ1-1, with 10 bases matching TRBD1. The material sequenced was PBMCs. The CDR3 nucleotides read TGTGCCAGCAGTTCTACCGGGACAGGGGTGGTAATTGAAGCTTTCTTT. Amino acid sequence: CASSSTGTGVVIEAFF.